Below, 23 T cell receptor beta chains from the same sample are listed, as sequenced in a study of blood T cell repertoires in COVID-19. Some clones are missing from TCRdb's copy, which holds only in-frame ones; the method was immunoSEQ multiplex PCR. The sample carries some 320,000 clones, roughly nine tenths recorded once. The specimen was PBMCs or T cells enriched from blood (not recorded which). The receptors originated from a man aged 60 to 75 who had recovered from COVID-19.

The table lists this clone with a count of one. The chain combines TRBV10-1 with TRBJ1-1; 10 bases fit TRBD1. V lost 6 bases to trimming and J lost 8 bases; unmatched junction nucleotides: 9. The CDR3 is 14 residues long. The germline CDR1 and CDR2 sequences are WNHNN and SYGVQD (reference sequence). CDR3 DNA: TGCGCCAGCAGACGGGACAGGGGAGCAACCGAAGCTTTCTTT. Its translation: CASRRDRGATEAFF.

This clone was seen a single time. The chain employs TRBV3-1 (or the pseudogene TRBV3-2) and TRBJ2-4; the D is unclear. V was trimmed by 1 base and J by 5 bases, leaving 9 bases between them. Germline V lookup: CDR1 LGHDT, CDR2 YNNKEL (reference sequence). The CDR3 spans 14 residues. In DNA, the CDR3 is TGTGCCAGCAGCCAAGGTCTGTTCCAAAACATTCAGTACTTC. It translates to CASSQGLFQNIQYF.

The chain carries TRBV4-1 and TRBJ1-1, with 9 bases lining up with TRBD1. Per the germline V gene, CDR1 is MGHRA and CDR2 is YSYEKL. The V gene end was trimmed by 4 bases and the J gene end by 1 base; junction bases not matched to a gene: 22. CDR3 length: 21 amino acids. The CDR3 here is CASSRRTGGSPSTPTNTEAFF. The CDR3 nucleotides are TGCGCCAGCAGCCGACGAACAGGGGGCAGCCCATCAACCCCGACGAACACTGAAGCTTTCTTT.

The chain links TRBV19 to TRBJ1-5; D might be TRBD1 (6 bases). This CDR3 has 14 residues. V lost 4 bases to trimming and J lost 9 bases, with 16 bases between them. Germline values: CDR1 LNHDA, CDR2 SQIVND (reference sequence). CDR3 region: CASSTRGRDLPQHF. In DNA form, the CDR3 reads TGTGCCAGTAGTACCAGGGGAAGGGATCTGCCCCAGCATTTT.

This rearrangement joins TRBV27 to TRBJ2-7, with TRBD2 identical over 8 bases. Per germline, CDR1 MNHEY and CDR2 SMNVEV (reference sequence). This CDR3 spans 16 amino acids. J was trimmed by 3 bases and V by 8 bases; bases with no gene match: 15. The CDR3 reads CASGTRKSGGVYEQYF. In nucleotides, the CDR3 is TGTGCCAGCGGAACAAGGAAGAGCGGGGGTGTCTACGAGCAGTACTTC.

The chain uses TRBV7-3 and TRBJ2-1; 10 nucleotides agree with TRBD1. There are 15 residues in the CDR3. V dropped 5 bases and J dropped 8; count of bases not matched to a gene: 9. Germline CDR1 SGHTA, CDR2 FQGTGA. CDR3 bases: TGTGCCAGCAGCGCCGGACAGGGGGGTTTCGATGAGCAGTTCTTC. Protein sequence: CASSAGQGGFDEQFF.

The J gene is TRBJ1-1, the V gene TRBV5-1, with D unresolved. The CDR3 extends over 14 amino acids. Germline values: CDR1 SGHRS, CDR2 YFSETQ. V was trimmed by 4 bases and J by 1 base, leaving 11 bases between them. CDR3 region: CASSQQTGNTEAFF. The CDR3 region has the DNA TGCGCCAGCAGCCAGCAGACGGGGAACACTGAAGCTTTCTTT.

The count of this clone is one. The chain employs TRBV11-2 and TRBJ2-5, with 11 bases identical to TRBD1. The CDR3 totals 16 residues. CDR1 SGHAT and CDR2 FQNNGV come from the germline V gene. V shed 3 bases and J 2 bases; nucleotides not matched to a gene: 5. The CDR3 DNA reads TGTGCCAGCAGCTTTGGGACAGGGGGACCACAAGAGACCCAGTACTTC. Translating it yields CASSFGTGGPQETQYF.

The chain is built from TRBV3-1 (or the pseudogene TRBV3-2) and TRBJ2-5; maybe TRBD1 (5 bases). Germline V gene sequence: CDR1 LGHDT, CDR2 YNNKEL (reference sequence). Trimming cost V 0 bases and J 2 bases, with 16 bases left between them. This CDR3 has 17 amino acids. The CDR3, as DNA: TGTGCCAGCAGCCAAGATAAGGGATTTAGGACACAAGAGACCCAGTACTTC. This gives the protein CASSQDKGFRTQETQYF.

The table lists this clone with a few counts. The CDR3 DNA sequence: TGTGCCACCAGTGATCCACGGGATTCAGGAAACACCATATATTTT. Protein: CATSDPRDSGNTIYF. V is TRBV24-1 and J is TRBJ1-3, with no clear D. CDR1 is KGHDR and CDR2 is SFDVKD in the germline V gene. Trimming took off 3 bases at V and 4 bases at J, with 12 bases between the two ends. The CDR3 contains 15 residues.

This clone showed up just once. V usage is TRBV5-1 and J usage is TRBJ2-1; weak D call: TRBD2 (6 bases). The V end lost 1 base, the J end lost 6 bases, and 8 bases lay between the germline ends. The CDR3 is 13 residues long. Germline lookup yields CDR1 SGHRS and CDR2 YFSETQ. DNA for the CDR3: TGCGCCAGCAGCTTGACTAGCCTCAATGAGCAGTTCTTC. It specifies CASSLTSLNEQFF.

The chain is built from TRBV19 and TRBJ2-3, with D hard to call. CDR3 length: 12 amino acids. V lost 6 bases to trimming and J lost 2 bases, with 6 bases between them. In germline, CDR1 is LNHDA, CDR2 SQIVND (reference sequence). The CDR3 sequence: CASRPDTDTQYF. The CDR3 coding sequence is TGTGCCAGTAGGCCAGACACAGATACGCAGTATTTT.

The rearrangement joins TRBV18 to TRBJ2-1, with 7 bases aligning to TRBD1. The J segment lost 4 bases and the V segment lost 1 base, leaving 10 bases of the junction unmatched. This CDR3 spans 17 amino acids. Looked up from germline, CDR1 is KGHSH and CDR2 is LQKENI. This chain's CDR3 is CASSPQTGIVGYNEQFF. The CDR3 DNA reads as TGTGCCAGCTCACCACAGACAGGGATCGTAGGGTACAATGAGCAGTTCTTC.

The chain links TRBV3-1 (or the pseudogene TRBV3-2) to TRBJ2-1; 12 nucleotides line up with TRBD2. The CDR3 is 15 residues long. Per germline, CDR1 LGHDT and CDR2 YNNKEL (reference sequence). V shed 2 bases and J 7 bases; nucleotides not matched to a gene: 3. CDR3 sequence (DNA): TGTGCCAGCAGCCAACTAGCGGGAGGGCCTAATGAGCAGTTCTTC. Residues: CASSQLAGGPNEQFF.

CDR3 sequence (DNA): TGTGCCAGCAGCCATGGGGGCTACAGCTACTATGGCTACACCTTC. It yields the protein CASSHGGYSYYGYTF. This rearrangement joins TRBV14 to TRBJ1-2; possibly TRBD1 for D (6 bases). CDR3 length: 15 amino acids. Trimming pared 3 bases from V and 3 bases from J, leaving 14 bases between. The germline gives CDR1 SGHDN, CDR2 FVKESK.

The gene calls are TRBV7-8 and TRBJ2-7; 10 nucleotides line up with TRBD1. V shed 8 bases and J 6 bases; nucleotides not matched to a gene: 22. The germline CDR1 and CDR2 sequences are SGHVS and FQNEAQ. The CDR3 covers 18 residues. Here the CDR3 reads CASAPGQGNRIASREQYF. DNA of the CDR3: TGTGCCAGCGCTCCGGGACAGGGGAATCGTATTGCCAGCCGCGAGCAGTACTTC.

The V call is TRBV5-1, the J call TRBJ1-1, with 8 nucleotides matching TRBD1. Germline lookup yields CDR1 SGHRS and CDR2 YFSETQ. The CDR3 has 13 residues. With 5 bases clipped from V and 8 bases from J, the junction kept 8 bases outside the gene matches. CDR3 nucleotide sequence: TGCGCCAGCAGTCGCACAGGGGGTGGAGAAGCTTTCTTT. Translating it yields CASSRTGGGEAFF. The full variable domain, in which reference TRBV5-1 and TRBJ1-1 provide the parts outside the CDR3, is KAGVTQTPRYLIKTRGQQVTLSCSPISGHRSVSWYQQTPGQGLQFLFEYFSETQRNKGNFPGRFSGRQFSNSRSEMNVSTLELGDSALYLCASSRTGGGEAFFGQGTRLTVV.

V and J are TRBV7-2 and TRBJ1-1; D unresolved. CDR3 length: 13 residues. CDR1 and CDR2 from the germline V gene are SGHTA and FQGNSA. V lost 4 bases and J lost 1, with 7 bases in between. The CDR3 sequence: CASSWAENTEAFF. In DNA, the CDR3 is TGTGCCAGCAGCTGGGCCGAGAACACTGAAGCTTTCTTT.

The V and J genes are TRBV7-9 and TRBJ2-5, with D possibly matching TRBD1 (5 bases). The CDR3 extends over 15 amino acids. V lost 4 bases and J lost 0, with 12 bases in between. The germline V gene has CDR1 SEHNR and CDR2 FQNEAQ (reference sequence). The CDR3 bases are TGTGCCAGCAGCTCGGCCAGGGTCTACCAAGAGACCCAGTACTTC. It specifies CASSSARVYQETQYF.

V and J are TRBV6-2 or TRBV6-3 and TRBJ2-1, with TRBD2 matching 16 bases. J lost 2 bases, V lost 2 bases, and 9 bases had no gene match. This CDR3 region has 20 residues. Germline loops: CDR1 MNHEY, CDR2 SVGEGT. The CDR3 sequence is CASSYPEGLAGGRAYNEQFF. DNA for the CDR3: TGTGCCAGCAGTTACCCCGAGGGACTAGCGGGGGGGCGGGCCTACAATGAGCAGTTCTTC.

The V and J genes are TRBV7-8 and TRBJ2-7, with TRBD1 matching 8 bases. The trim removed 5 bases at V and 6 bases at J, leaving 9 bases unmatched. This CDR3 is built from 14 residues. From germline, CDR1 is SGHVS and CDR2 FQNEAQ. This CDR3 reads CASSDRTGLGEQYF. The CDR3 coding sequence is TGTGCCAGCAGCGACCGGACAGGGCTTGGCGAGCAGTACTTC. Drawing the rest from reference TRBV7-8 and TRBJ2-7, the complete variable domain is GAGVSQSPRYKVAKRGQDVALRCDPISGHVSLFWYQQALGQGPEFLTYFQNEAQLDKSGLPSDRFFAERPEGSVSTLKIQRTQQEDSAVYLCASSDRTGLGEQYFGPGTRLTVT.

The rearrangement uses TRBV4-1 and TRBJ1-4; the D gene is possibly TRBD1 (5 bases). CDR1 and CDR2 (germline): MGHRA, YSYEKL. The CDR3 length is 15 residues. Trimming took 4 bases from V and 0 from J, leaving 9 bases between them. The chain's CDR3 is CASSRQTATNEKLFF. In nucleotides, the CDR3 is TGCGCCAGCAGCCGACAGACTGCAACTAATGAAAAACTGTTTTTT.

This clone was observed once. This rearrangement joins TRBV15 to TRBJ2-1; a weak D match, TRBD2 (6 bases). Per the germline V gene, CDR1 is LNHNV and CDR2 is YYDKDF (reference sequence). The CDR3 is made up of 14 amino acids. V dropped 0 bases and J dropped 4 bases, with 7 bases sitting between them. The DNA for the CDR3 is TGTGCCACCAGCAGAGAGGGACTTTACAATGAGCAGTTCTTC. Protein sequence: CATSREGLYNEQFF.